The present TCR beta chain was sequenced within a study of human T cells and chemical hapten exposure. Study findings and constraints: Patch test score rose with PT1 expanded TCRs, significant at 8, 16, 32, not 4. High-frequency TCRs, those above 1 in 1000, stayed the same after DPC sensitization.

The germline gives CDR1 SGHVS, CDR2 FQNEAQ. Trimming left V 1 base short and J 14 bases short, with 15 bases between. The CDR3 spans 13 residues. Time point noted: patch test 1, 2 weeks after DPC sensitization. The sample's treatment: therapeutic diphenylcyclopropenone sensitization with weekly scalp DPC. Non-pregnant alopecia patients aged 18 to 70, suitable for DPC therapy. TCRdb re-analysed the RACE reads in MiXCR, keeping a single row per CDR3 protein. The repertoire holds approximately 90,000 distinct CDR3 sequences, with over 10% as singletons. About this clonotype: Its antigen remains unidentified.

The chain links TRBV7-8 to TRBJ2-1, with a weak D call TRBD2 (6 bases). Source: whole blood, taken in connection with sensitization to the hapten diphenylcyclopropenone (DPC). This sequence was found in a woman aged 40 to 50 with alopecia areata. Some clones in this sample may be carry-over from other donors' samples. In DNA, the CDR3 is TGTGCCAGCAGCTTAGATGCGGGACCCAGTGAGTTCTTC. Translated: CASSLDAGPSEFF. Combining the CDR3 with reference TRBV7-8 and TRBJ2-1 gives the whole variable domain GAGVSQSPRYKVAKRGQDVALRCDPISGHVSLFWYQQALGQGPEFLTYFQNEAQLDKSGLPSDRFFAERPEGSVSTLKIQRTQQEDSAVYLCASSLDAGPSEFFGPGTRLTVL.